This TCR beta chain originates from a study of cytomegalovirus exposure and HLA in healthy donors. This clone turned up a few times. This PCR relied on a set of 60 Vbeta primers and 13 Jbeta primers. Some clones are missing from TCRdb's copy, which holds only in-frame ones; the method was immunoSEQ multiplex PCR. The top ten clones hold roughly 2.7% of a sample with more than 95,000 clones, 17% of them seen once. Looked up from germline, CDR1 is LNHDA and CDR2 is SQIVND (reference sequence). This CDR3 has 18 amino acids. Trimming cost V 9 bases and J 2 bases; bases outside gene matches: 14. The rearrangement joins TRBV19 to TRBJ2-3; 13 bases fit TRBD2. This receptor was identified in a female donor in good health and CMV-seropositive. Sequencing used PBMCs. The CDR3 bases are TGTGCCAGCGGGACTAGCGGGGTGACGAACTGGGACACAGATACGCAGTATTTT. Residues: CASGTSGVTNWDTDTQYF.